This T cell receptor (beta chain) was recovered during a study of blood T cell repertoires in COVID-19. Original data processing: Amplification from reference gene primers served as the basis for estimated nucleated cell counts. Profiled with immunoSEQ multiplex PCR; TCRdb holds only in-frame clones, not every one. Clone size and the V and J calls come from that table; the DNA yielded D and trimming. The sample gives 350,000 to 400,000 clones, approximately 89% of which show up once; about 2.1% is in the top ten. The participants were between 18 and 89 years old and came from 24 US areas. Germline V gene lookup returns CDR1 KGHSH and CDR2 LQKENI. The CDR3 length is 15 residues. V lost 6 bases to trimming and J lost 1 base; unmatched junction nucleotides: 4.

The chain has TRBV18 and TRBJ2-2; 8 bases fit TRBD2. The origin of this receptor is a man aged 35-49 years in a cohort exposed to, infected with or recovered from COVID-19 (not recorded which). Sequenced material: PBMCs or T cells enriched from blood (not recorded which). The DNA for the CDR3 is TGTGCCAGCTCCCCCGCGGGGGGGAACACCGGGGAGCTGTTTTTT. Residues: CASSPAGGNTGELFF.